The 16 T cell receptor beta chains reported below all come from one sample, sequenced in a study of somatic mutations in cytotoxic T cells in rheumatoid arthritis. Repertoires were generated with immunoSEQ multiplex PCR, while TCRdb's copy carries only in-frame clones and drops some. Of roughly 16,000 clones listed, roughly four fifths are singletons. Specimen: CD8+ T cells sorted from blood. The receptors shown here come from a woman aged 50 to 60 with rheumatoid arthritis.

This clone was counted a few times. The rearrangement joins TRBV6-1 to TRBJ2-7; D perhaps matches TRBD1 (6 bases). V was cut by 1 base and J by 3 bases, with 16 bases left in between. CDR1 is MNHNS, CDR2 SASEGT, per germline. The CDR3 is 16 amino acids. CDR3 nucleotide sequence: TGTGCCAGCAGTGAAGTTACCGGGACACCAAGCTACGAGCAGTACTTC. It translates to CASSEVTGTPSYEQYF.

Only a few counts were recorded for this clone. The chain uses TRBV5-3 and TRBJ2-2; TRBD2 might be the D (7 bases). TRBV5-3 is noted as an ORF with a role that remains uncertain. This CDR3 is 17 amino acids long. The V gene lost 3 bases and the J gene lost 4 bases, with 19 bases spanning the gap. The CDR3 DNA sequence: TGTGCCAGAAGCTCGGACAGCCTACTAGCGTTCACCGGGGAGCTGTTTTTT. Its translation: CARSSDSLLAFTGELFF.

V gene TRBV27 combines with J gene TRBJ2-1; 10 positions agree with TRBD2. Germline V CDR1 and CDR2: MNHEY, SMNVEV (reference sequence). Germline trimming cut 6 bases from V and 2 bases from J; bases unmatched to any gene: 1. The CDR3 spans 14 residues. The CDR3 reads CASRGLAAYNEQFF. CDR3 in DNA: TGTGCCAGCAGAGGACTAGCGGCCTACAATGAGCAGTTCTTC.

This clone has just one count. The gene calls are TRBV14 and TRBJ1-5; D might be TRBD1 (6 bases). The CDR3 has 13 residues. V was trimmed by 3 bases and J by 5 bases, leaving 8 bases between them. The germline V gene has CDR1 SGHDN and CDR2 FVKESK. CDR3 sequence: CASSQGAHQPQHF. The CDR3 DNA reads TGTGCCAGCAGCCAGGGGGCCCATCAGCCCCAGCATTTT.

The chain links TRBV20-1 to TRBJ1-1; D is uncertain. Trimming pared 3 bases from V and 6 bases from J, leaving 8 bases between. The CDR3 is 11 residues long. From germline, CDR1 is DFQATT and CDR2 SNEGSKA (reference sequence). CDR3 in amino acids: CSARSSAEAFF. The CDR3, as DNA: TGCAGTGCTAGGTCGAGTGCTGAAGCTTTCTTT.

This rearrangement joins TRBV7-3 to TRBJ2-1; the D gene is possibly TRBD2 (5 bases). Germline CDR1 SGHTA, CDR2 FQGTGA. The CDR3 covers 13 residues. The V and J ends lost 4 bases and 9 bases respectively, with 13 bases between them. The CDR3: CASSSKWAGEQFF. In DNA form, the CDR3 reads TGTGCCAGCAGCTCAAAATGGGCGGGTGAGCAGTTCTTC.

This rearrangement joins TRBV7-9 to TRBJ2-3; D is perhaps TRBD1 or TRBD2 (6 bases each). Germline CDR1 and CDR2: SEHNR and FQNEAQ (reference sequence). This CDR3 region has 13 residues. Deletions cut 7 bases from V and 0 bases from J, with 8 bases between. In DNA, the CDR3 is TGTGCCAGCAAAGGGGGGAGCACAGATACGCAGTATTTT. Residues: CASKGGSTDTQYF.

This chain links TRBV5-1 with TRBJ2-7, with TRBD1 matching over 10 bases. Losses at the gene ends were 4 bases for V and 2 bases for J; bases not matched to a gene: 9. The CDR3 is 16 amino acids. Germline-derived CDR1 and CDR2 are SGHRS and YFSETQ. The chain's CDR3 is CASSIGVGQGAYEQYF. The CDR3 DNA reads TGCGCCAGCAGCATTGGGGTTGGACAGGGGGCCTACGAGCAGTACTTC.

V is TRBV9 and J is TRBJ1-2, with D possibly being TRBD1 (5 bases). This CDR3 region has 14 residues. V shed 4 bases and J shed 4 bases, with 14 bases lying between them. Germline CDR1 reads SGDLS; CDR2 reads YYNGEE. The CDR3 loop reads CASSSRDSFYGYTF. DNA for the CDR3: TGTGCCAGCAGCTCCCGGGACTCTTTCTATGGCTACACCTTC.

The rearrangement joins TRBV25-1 to TRBJ1-2; D is unresolved. V was trimmed by 7 bases and J by 4 bases, leaving 10 bases between them. The CDR3 runs to 12 residues. Germline loops: CDR1 MGHDK, CDR2 SYGVNS. The chain's CDR3 is CASTSGPYGYTF. CDR3 coding DNA: TGTGCCAGCACTTCGGGCCCCTATGGCTACACCTTC.

The chain combines TRBV7-8 with TRBJ2-7; a weak D match, TRBD1 (5 bases). V was cut by 8 bases and J by 1 base, with 12 bases left in between. CDR3 length: 13 amino acids. In germline, CDR1 is SGHVS, CDR2 FQNEAQ. Here the CDR3 reads CASATGGSYEQYF. Here the CDR3 DNA reads TGTGCCAGCGCTACAGGTGGTTCCTACGAGCAGTACTTC.

This clone showed up just a few times. V usage is TRBV6-1 and J usage is TRBJ2-3, with 9 nucleotides matching TRBD1. The CDR3 is 14 residues long. Germline lookup yields CDR1 MNHNS and CDR2 SASEGT. J gave up 4 bases and V 8 bases, and 7 bases lay outside the gene matches. Here the CDR3 DNA reads TGTGCCAGCGGACAGGGGCGGGGAGCAGATACGCAGTATTTT. This sequence encodes CASGQGRGADTQYF.

This chain joins TRBV28 and TRBJ1-5; 8 bases map to TRBD1. The CDR3 consists of 14 residues. The germline V gene has CDR1 MDHEN and CDR2 SYDVKM. Trimming removed 5 bases from V and 7 bases from J; junction bases left unmatched: 7. The CDR3 bases are TGTGCCAGCAGTGCCCAGGGGGCCGGCCAGCCCCAGCATTTT. Amino acids: CASSAQGAGQPQHF.

This clone is classed as medium-sized. The gene calls are TRBV10-1 and TRBJ2-5, with D perhaps TRBD2 (5 bases). CDR3 length: 11 amino acids. Trimming left V 7 bases short and J 7 bases short, with 10 bases between. Germline lookup yields CDR1 WNHNN and CDR2 SYGVQD (reference sequence). Written as DNA, the CDR3 is TGCGCCAGCATCCTTCGGGGGACCCAGTACTTC. The encoded protein is CASILRGTQYF.

The chain employs TRBV4-3 and TRBJ1-3; 7 bases agree with TRBD1. The CDR3 contains 15 residues. Losses at the gene ends were 1 base for V and 2 bases for J; bases not matched to a gene: 2. CDR1 is LGHNA and CDR2 is YSLEER in the germline V gene. CDR3: CASSQGQGAGNTIYF. The CDR3 DNA reads as TGCGCCAGCAGCCAAGGACAGGGCGCTGGAAACACCATATATTTT.

This clone was seen once. The chain recombines TRBV5-6 with TRBJ2-7; 10 bases line up with TRBD2. This CDR3 is 15 amino acids long. CDR1 SGHDT and CDR2 YYEEEE come from the germline V gene. V dropped 2 bases and J dropped 4; count of bases not matched to a gene: 6. CDR3 protein: CASSFVAGGNYEQYF. As DNA, the CDR3 is TGTGCCAGCAGCTTTGTAGCGGGAGGAAATTACGAGCAGTACTTC.